What follows are 23 T cell receptor beta chains derived from one specimen sequenced in a study of CD8+ T cells in alopecia areata. Extraction and reverse transcription of RNA yielded cDNA as the sequencing template. Measured with immunoSEQ multiplex PCR; TCRdb has only the in-frame clones, and not every one. Seen here are around 160,000 clones, more than 75% observed once, and the top ten hold more than 13%. The starting material was CD8+ T cells sorted from blood, obtained at week 0. These receptor sequences come from a human donor with alopecia areata.

The chain uses TRBV29-1 and TRBJ2-2, with D perhaps being TRBD1 or TRBD2 (5 bases each). Deletions cut 0 bases from V and 2 bases from J, with 13 bases between. The CDR3 is 16 residues long. Germline V gene sequence: CDR1 SQVTM, CDR2 ANQGSEA. The CDR3 reads CSVEDGARGNTGELFF. The CDR3 coding sequence is TGCAGCGTTGAAGATGGGGCGAGGGGCAACACCGGGGAGCTGTTTTTT.

This sequence joins TRBV4-1 and TRBJ2-7; 8 bases map to TRBD1. In germline, CDR1 is MGHRA, CDR2 YSYEKL. V shed 4 bases and J 5 bases; nucleotides not matched to a gene: 16. The CDR3 contains 17 residues. The CDR3 protein is CASSRRTRQGLDDEQYF. The CDR3 DNA is TGCGCCAGCAGCCGCCGAACCCGACAGGGGTTAGATGACGAGCAGTACTTC.

The chain is built from TRBV5-4 and TRBJ2-1; 9 bases agree with TRBD1. The CDR3 runs 14 residues. Looked up from germline, CDR1 is SGHNT and CDR2 is YYREEE (reference sequence). V lost 4 bases and J lost 12; bases outside the gene matches: 11. CDR3 amino acids: CASSAGTGWIGQFF. The DNA of the CDR3 is TGTGCCAGCAGCGCCGGGACAGGGTGGATTGGGCAGTTCTTC.

This clone appeared a few times. Other DNA variants within this sample encode the same CDR3. The CDR3 loop is CASSDGSGSTDTQYF. The CDR3 DNA is TGTGCCAGCAGTGACGGTAGCGGGAGCACAGATACGCAGTATTTT. The V gene is TRBV6-4, the J gene TRBJ2-3; 7 bases align to TRBD2. Trimming cost V 2 bases and J 0 bases; bases outside gene matches: 2. CDR3 length: 15 amino acids. Per the germline V gene, CDR1 is MRHNA and CDR2 is SNTAGT.

This rearrangement joins TRBV10-3 to TRBJ2-7; D unresolved. Germline V CDR1 and CDR2: ENHRY, SYGVKD. The CDR3 contains 13 residues. The V gene lost 6 bases and the J gene lost 1 base, with 10 bases spanning the gap. Here the CDR3 DNA reads TGTGCCATCAGGCGAGGCGGATCCTACGAGCAGTACTTC. This translates into CAIRRGGSYEQYF.

This chain joins TRBV7-8 and TRBJ2-3; possible D gene TRBD1, 6 bases. The CDR3 contains 16 residues. CDR1 and CDR2 (germline): SGHVS, FQNEAQ. With 1 base removed from V and 4 bases from J, the gap between germline ends came to 15 bases. The CDR3 DNA follows: TGTGCCAGCAGCTTAGGGGCAGGGGCTGGGGCAGATACGCAGTATTTT. This encodes CASSLGAGAGADTQYF.

This rearrangement joins TRBV9 to TRBJ2-1, with unresolved D. There are 16 residues in the CDR3. Germline CDR1 reads SGDLS; CDR2 reads YYNGEE. The V end lost 0 bases, the J end lost 0 bases, and 10 bases lay between the germline ends. The CDR3: CASSVGGSSSYNEQFF. As DNA, the CDR3 is TGTGCCAGCAGCGTAGGAGGATCCTCCTCCTACAATGAGCAGTTCTTC.

The gene calls are TRBV29-1 and TRBJ1-3; a possible D gene is TRBD1 (5 bases). CDR1 is SQVTM, CDR2 ANQGSEA, per germline. This CDR3 spans 13 amino acids. V was clipped by 6 bases and J by 0 bases, with 9 bases between them. The DNA of the CDR3 is TGCAGCGTAGCGGACAACTCTGGAAACACCATATATTTT. Its protein is CSVADNSGNTIYF.

The chain employs TRBV9 and TRBJ2-3; no firm D call. Germline values: CDR1 SGDLS, CDR2 YYNGEE. V was pared by 0 bases and J by 0 bases, with 8 bases between. The CDR3 has 15 residues. DNA for the CDR3: TGTGCCAGCAGCGTAGTTAGTTCTAGCACAGATACGCAGTATTTT. Translation gives CASSVVSSSTDTQYF.

This chain connects TRBV4-1 to TRBJ1-1, with 8 bases lining up with TRBD1. Trimming took 6 bases from V and 5 from J; bases not matched to a gene: 5. Germline assignment: CDR1 MGHRA and CDR2 YSYEKL. CDR3 length: 13 residues. The CDR3 loop is CASSLGQGTEAFF. In DNA, the CDR3 is TGCGCCAGCAGTCTCGGACAGGGAACTGAAGCTTTCTTT.

The table lists this clone with a count of one. The chain uses TRBV7-8 and TRBJ2-7; D ambiguous. The germline gives CDR1 SGHVS, CDR2 FQNEAQ. The CDR3 consists of 11 residues. V dropped 3 bases and J dropped 0 bases, with 0 bases sitting between them. The CDR3 sequence: CASSFSYEQYF. The CDR3 nucleotides are TGTGCCAGCAGCTTCTCCTACGAGCAGTACTTC.

V is TRBV4-1 and J is TRBJ2-1, with D uncertain. Germline CDR1 is MGHRA and CDR2 is YSYEKL. The CDR3 sequence is 22 residues long. The V end was cut by 4 bases, the J end by 0 bases, with 31 bases between. The CDR3 sequence is CASSPLGSGASKTQSSYNEQFF. CDR3 nucleotide sequence: TGCGCCAGCAGCCCACTTGGATCAGGAGCGTCCAAAACCCAGAGCTCCTACAATGAGCAGTTCTTC.

This chain uses TRBV4-1 with TRBJ2-5; possibly TRBD2 for D (5 bases). V lost 0 bases and J lost 5, with 10 bases in between. The CDR3 covers 14 residues. Germline V gives CDR1 MGHRA, CDR2 YSYEKL. CDR3 sequence reads: CASSQELSDETQYF. The CDR3 bases are TGCGCCAGCAGCCAAGAGCTTAGCGATGAGACCCAGTACTTC.

The J gene is TRBJ2-5, the V gene TRBV5-4; 7 bases align to TRBD1. The V segment lost 3 bases and the J segment 4 bases; nucleotides outside the gene matches: 9. This CDR3 is 15 amino acids long. The germline V gene has CDR1 SGHNT and CDR2 YYREEE (reference sequence). For the CDR3, the DNA is TGTGCCAGCAGCTCGGACGAGGGGGCTGGAGAGACCCAGTACTTC. It encodes CASSSDEGAGETQYF.

The chain uses TRBV10-2 and TRBJ2-1; 8 nucleotides match TRBD2. The V and J ends lost 7 bases and 4 bases, in that order; junction bases with no gene match: 6. CDR1 and CDR2 (germline): WSHSY, SAAADI. CDR3 length: 14 amino acids. The DNA of the CDR3 is TGCGCCAGCAATTTAGCGGGATCTTACAATGAGCAGTTCTTC. Protein sequence: CASNLAGSYNEQFF.

The genes are TRBV2 and TRBJ2-3, with no clear D. The CDR3 consists of 15 residues. V lost 2 bases to trimming and J lost 0 bases, with 9 bases between them. Germline CDR1 reads SNHLY; CDR2 reads FYNNEI. CDR3 loop: CASSELGSSTDTQYF. CDR3 coding DNA: TGTGCCAGCAGTGAATTGGGAAGTAGCACAGATACGCAGTATTTT.

J is TRBJ2-1 and V is TRBV30; D is perhaps TRBD1 (5 bases). This CDR3 has 15 amino acids. CDR1 and CDR2 from the germline V gene are GTSNPN and SVGIG (reference sequence). Trimming cost V 5 bases and J 0 bases, with 14 bases left between them. CDR3 region: CAWLDDSSSYNEQFF. The CDR3 DNA reads TGTGCCTGGTTAGACGACAGCAGCTCCTACAATGAGCAGTTCTTC.

The chain carries TRBV27 and TRBJ2-1; the D is unclear. This CDR3 has 11 amino acids. The V and J ends lost 4 bases and 9 bases respectively, with 7 bases between them. Germline lookup yields CDR1 MNHEY and CDR2 SMNVEV (reference sequence). The CDR3 reads CASSWFGEQFF. The CDR3 DNA reads as TGTGCCAGCAGTTGGTTTGGTGAGCAGTTCTTC.

This rearrangement joins TRBV19 to TRBJ2-5, with TRBD2 identical over 11 bases. The V and J ends lost 5 bases and 5 bases, in that order; junction bases with no gene match: 19. The CDR3 runs to 19 residues. Germline V CDR1 and CDR2: LNHDA, SQIVND (reference sequence). DNA of the CDR3: TGTGCCAGTAGTTCAGGGGCTCGTTTAGCGGGAGGGCCGTTGGAGACCCAGTACTTC. Amino acids: CASSSGARLAGGPLETQYF.

Written as DNA, the CDR3 is TGTGCCAGCAGTTTAGCCACAGGGGATAGGTCTTACGAGCAGTACTTC. Encoded protein: CASSLATGDRSYEQYF. V and J are TRBV27 and TRBJ2-7, with 7 bases matching TRBD1. The CDR3 is made up of 16 amino acids. CDR1 and CDR2 (germline): MNHEY, SMNVEV (reference sequence). V was clipped by 2 bases and J by 4 bases; unmatched bases: 11.

The chain carries TRBV10-2 and TRBJ2-7; 7 bases are a match to TRBD1. Germline V lookup: CDR1 WSHSY, CDR2 SAAADI. J was trimmed by 4 bases and V by 11 bases; bases with no gene match: 8. CDR3 length: 12 amino acids. The CDR3 here is CAGGAGGYEQYF. DNA of the CDR3: TGCGCCGGCGGCGCAGGGGGTTACGAGCAGTACTTC.

The CDR3 DNA follows: TGTGCCAGCAGCTTAGGGCGGGGCTCCTACGAGCAGTACTTC. Protein sequence: CASSLGRGSYEQYF. This sequence joins TRBV7-9 and TRBJ2-7, with D perhaps TRBD2 (6 bases). CDR3 size: 14 residues. The V gene's germline CDR1 is SEHNR and CDR2 FQNEAQ (reference sequence). Trimming shortened V by 1 base and J by 0 bases, and 7 bases separated the two germline ends.

V is TRBV7-9 and J is TRBJ1-1; a possible D gene is TRBD1 (5 bases). CDR3 size: 15 residues. Germline V gene data show CDR1 as SEHNR and CDR2 as FQNEAQ (reference sequence). Trimming stripped 5 bases from V and 3 bases from J, with 16 bases between. The chain's CDR3 is CASSPTDKFYTEAFF. In DNA, the CDR3 is TGTGCCAGCAGCCCGACAGACAAGTTTTACACTGAAGCTTTCTTT.